One sample yielded the 29 T cell receptor beta chains listed below, sequenced in a study of cytomegalovirus exposure and HLA in healthy donors. The PCR was carried out with 60 Vbeta primers and 13 Jbeta primers. Here immunoSEQ multiplex PCR was the method, and the copy in TCRdb shows in-frame clones only, minus some. The sample has 150,000 to 200,000 clones; 79% are singletons. Sequencing was performed on PBMCs. The source is a woman aged 45-60 years in good health and CMV-seronegative.

The chain carries TRBV5-4 and TRBJ1-4; TRBD1 is a possible D gene (5 bases). Trimming pared 4 bases from V and 7 bases from J, leaving 17 bases between. The length of the CDR3 is 15 residues. Germline V gives CDR1 SGHNT, CDR2 YYREEE (reference sequence). CDR3 nucleotides: TGTGCCAGCAGCCGGGGTGGAGGGGCGAGTGAAAAACTGTTTTTT. Encoded protein: CASSRGGGASEKLFF.

The genes are TRBV13 and TRBJ2-3; TRBD2 matches at 8 bases. The germline V gene encodes CDR1 PRHDT and CDR2 FYEKMQ (reference sequence). The CDR3 consists of 16 residues. Trimming at V came to 0 bases and at J to 1 base, leaving 3 bases not matched to a gene. This CDR3 reads CASSLGRGAGTDTQYF. The CDR3 DNA is TGTGCCAGCAGCTTAGGGCGGGGGGCTGGCACAGATACGCAGTATTTT. Full variable domain (rest looked up from reference TRBV13 and TRBJ2-3): AAGVIQSPRHLIKEKRETATLKCYPIPRHDTVYWYQQGPGQDPQFLISFYEKMQSDKGSIPDRFSAQQFSDYHSELNMSSLELGDSALYFCASSLGRGAGTDTQYFGPGTRLTVL.

The V and J genes are TRBV28 and TRBJ2-7, with D possibly TRBD1 on 5 matching bases. The CDR3 is 14 residues long. V lost 6 bases and J lost 4, with 16 bases in between. Germline CDR1 MDHEN, CDR2 SYDVKM. This CDR3 reads CASRQSRVGYEQYF. CDR3 DNA: TGTGCCAGCAGACAGAGCAGGGTGGGTTACGAGCAGTACTTC.

This clone was detected only a few times. This chain links TRBV4-1 with TRBJ1-2; 7 bases align to TRBD1. There are 14 residues in the CDR3. The germline gives CDR1 MGHRA, CDR2 YSYEKL. V dropped 3 bases and J dropped 4; count of bases not matched to a gene: 5. This CDR3 is CASSQDGQAYGYTF. The DNA for the CDR3 is TGCGCCAGCAGCCAGGACGGACAGGCCTATGGCTACACCTTC.

The V and J genes are TRBV19 and TRBJ1-2, with D tentatively TRBD1 (5 bases). Trimming took 7 bases from V and 6 from J, leaving 18 bases between them. The CDR3 is made up of 14 amino acids. The V gene's germline CDR1 is LNHDA and CDR2 SQIVND (reference sequence). The CDR3 sequence: CASTPAGGRDGYTF. The CDR3 DNA sequence: TGTGCCAGTACCCCCGCGGGGGGTAGAGATGGCTACACCTTC. Based on the CDR3 plus reference TRBV19 and TRBJ1-2, the full variable domain is DGGITQSPKYLFRKEGQNVTLSCEQNLNHDAMYWYRQDPGQGLRLIYYSQIVNDFQKGDIAEGYSVSREKKESFPLTVTSAQKNPTAFYLCASTPAGGRDGYTFGSGTRLTVV.

The rearrangement links TRBV6-5 to TRBJ2-1, with D perhaps matching TRBD2 (6 bases). The CDR3 totals 14 residues. Germline assignment: CDR1 MNHEY and CDR2 SVGAGI. Trimming pared 5 bases from V and 3 bases from J, leaving 11 bases between. This CDR3 is CASSLRENYNEQFF. CDR3 in DNA: TGTGCCAGCAGTCTGCGGGAAAACTACAATGAGCAGTTCTTC.

In this sample, this clone turned up many times. V usage is TRBV6-4 and J usage is TRBJ2-1; 9 nucleotides align to TRBD2. Looked up from germline, CDR1 is MRHNA and CDR2 is SNTAGT. V shed 3 bases, J shed 7 bases, and the junction held 7 bases outside the gene matches. The length of the CDR3 is 15 residues. The CDR3 sequence is CASSDGALAGNEQFF. The CDR3 DNA follows: TGTGCCAGCAGTGATGGGGCCCTAGCGGGGAATGAGCAGTTCTTC.

This chain's CDR3 is CASSGMPGPTYEQYF. CDR3 DNA: TGTGCCAGCAGCGGCATGCCAGGTCCGACCTACGAGCAGTACTTC. This chain joins TRBV9 and TRBJ2-7, with D unresolved. The V end lost 3 bases, the J end lost 2 bases, and 15 bases lay between the germline ends. This CDR3 spans 15 amino acids. Germline V gene lookup returns CDR1 SGDLS and CDR2 YYNGEE.

The genes are TRBV7-2 and TRBJ2-1; 7 nucleotides line up with TRBD2. This CDR3 comprises 16 residues. CDR1 is SGHTA and CDR2 is FQGNSA in the germline V gene. After removal of 7 bases from V and 0 bases from J, the junction contained 9 bases not matched to a gene. The CDR3 region has the DNA TGTGCCAGCACCTCGAGAGGGAGGGCCTCCTACAATGAGCAGTTCTTC. Encoded protein: CASTSRGRASYNEQFF.

The chain links TRBV7-2 to TRBJ1-1; unclear D gene. The CDR3 has 12 residues. V was pared by 5 bases and J by 9 bases, with 13 bases between. The germline gives CDR1 SGHTA, CDR2 FQGNSA. CDR3 loop: CASSPTRLKAFF. The CDR3 region has the DNA TGTGCCAGCAGCCCGACCAGACTCAAAGCTTTCTTT.

This clone was picked up one time. The V call is TRBV7-2, the J call TRBJ2-1; D perhaps matches TRBD1 (6 bases). The CDR3 has 14 residues. V was pared by 7 bases and J by 6 bases, with 16 bases between. CDR1 SGHTA and CDR2 FQGNSA come from the germline V gene. The CDR3 coding sequence is TGTGCCAGCACCTTTTCTAGACAGGCCAATGAGCAGTTCTTC. Encoded protein: CASTFSRQANEQFF.

The chain joins TRBV27 to TRBJ1-5; weak D call: TRBD1 (5 bases). The CDR3 is made up of 17 amino acids. Between the trimmed V and J ends, which lost 4 bases and 3 bases, there was a span of 19 bases. Germline V gene lookup returns CDR1 MNHEY and CDR2 SMNVEV (reference sequence). The CDR3 loop reads CASSYTGTQGPNQPQHF. The CDR3, as DNA: TGTGCCAGCAGTTATACCGGGACTCAAGGACCCAATCAGCCCCAGCATTTT.

This clone was found a few times. The chain has TRBV7-8 and TRBJ2-5, with 11 nucleotides matching TRBD2. Germline-derived CDR1 and CDR2 are SGHVS and FQNEAQ. Germline trimming cut 1 base from V and 2 bases from J; bases unmatched to any gene: 9. The CDR3 is 18 amino acids. For the CDR3, the DNA is TGTGCCAGCAGCTTAGATGCTAGCGGGGGGTTAATTCAAGAGACCCAGTACTTC. Its translation: CASSLDASGGLIQETQYF. Full variable domain (outside the CDR3, taken from reference TRBV7-8 and TRBJ2-5): GAGVSQSPRYKVAKRGQDVALRCDPISGHVSLFWYQQALGQGPEFLTYFQNEAQLDKSGLPSDRFFAERPEGSVSTLKIQRTQQEDSAVYLCASSLDASGGLIQETQYFGPGTRLLVL.

The chain is built from TRBV7-8 and TRBJ2-2; tentative D call: TRBD2 (5 bases). Looked up from germline, CDR1 is SGHVS and CDR2 is FQNEAQ. The CDR3 sequence is 17 residues long. Trimming removed 1 base at V and 0 bases at J, with 12 bases between. CDR3 sequence (DNA): TGTGCCAGCAGCTTAGGTACCTCCGGGGCGAACACCGGGGAGCTGTTTTTT. Residues: CASSLGTSGANTGELFF.

The chain recombines TRBV2 with TRBJ2-7; D remains unclear. CDR1 and CDR2 (germline): SNHLY, FYNNEI. V was cut by 4 bases and J by 7 bases, with 14 bases left in between. The CDR3 totals 13 residues. This chain's CDR3 is CASSARLEREQYF. The CDR3 coding sequence is TGTGCCAGCAGTGCTAGGTTAGAACGGGAGCAGTACTTC.

The rearrangement joins TRBV5-4 to TRBJ2-3; 8 bases agree with TRBD2. The CDR3 is made up of 17 amino acids. Germline V gene lookup returns CDR1 SGHNT and CDR2 YYREEE (reference sequence). Losses at the gene ends were 4 bases for V and 2 bases for J; bases not matched to a gene: 12. The CDR3 sequence: CASSPAPAGDITDTQYF. The DNA for the CDR3 is TGTGCCAGCAGCCCAGCCCCAGCGGGAGATATCACAGATACGCAGTATTTT.

The J gene is TRBJ2-1, the V gene TRBV11-2, with D possibly matching TRBD2 (6 bases). In germline, CDR1 is SGHAT, CDR2 FQNNGV. V lost 0 bases, J lost 1 base, and 16 bases lay in between. This CDR3 has 18 amino acids. For the CDR3, the DNA is TGTGCCAGCAGCTTAGATAGTTGGGGAGGAGGGTCCTACAATGAGCAGTTCTTC. Translated, it gives CASSLDSWGGGSYNEQFF.

The chain joins TRBV2 to TRBJ1-3; possibly TRBD1 for D (5 bases). V shed 6 bases and J shed 8 bases, with 17 bases lying between them. The CDR3 is 14 residues long. CDR1 and CDR2 (germline): SNHLY, FYNNEI. In DNA, the CDR3 is TGTGCCAGCAGACCTGAAGGGGTCCAGCACACCATATATTTT. Translated, it gives CASRPEGVQHTIYF.

The V and J genes are TRBV5-8 and TRBJ2-6, with a tentative D call TRBD1 (6 bases). The CDR3 has 16 amino acids. V lost 4 bases, J lost 1 base, and 12 bases lay in between. From germline, CDR1 is SGHTS and CDR2 YDEGEE. The CDR3 DNA reads TGTGCCAGCAGCCCGCGACAGGCATCTGGGGCCAACGTCCTGACTTTC. Amino acid sequence: CASSPRQASGANVLTF.

The chain has TRBV19 and TRBJ1-3; D not resolved. The V end lost 6 bases, the J end lost 0 bases, and 12 bases lay between the germline ends. The germline V gene encodes CDR1 LNHDA and CDR2 SQIVND (reference sequence). The CDR3 covers 15 residues. The CDR3 reads CASRPGLDSGNTIYF. In nucleotides, the CDR3 is TGTGCCAGTAGGCCTGGCCTAGACTCTGGAAACACCATATATTTT.

The V call is TRBV28, the J call TRBJ2-7, with D hard to call. Between the trimmed V and J ends, which lost 5 bases and 3 bases, there was a span of 14 bases. The CDR3 loop spans 14 amino acids. Germline CDR1 is MDHEN and CDR2 is SYDVKM. CDR3 coding DNA: TGTGCCAGCAGTCCGGAGAGCCCCGGCTACGAGCAGTACTTC. It is translated as CASSPESPGYEQYF.

The chain carries TRBV6-5 and TRBJ2-2; TRBD1 aligns across 9 bases. Germline CDR1 is MNHEY and CDR2 is SVGAGI. Trimming took 6 bases from V and 1 from J; bases not matched to a gene: 3. This CDR3 is built from 15 residues. CDR3 loop: CASRKDRGNTGELFF. The CDR3 region has the DNA TGTGCCAGCAGAAAGGACAGGGGGAACACCGGGGAGCTGTTTTTT.

This sequence joins TRBV29-1 and TRBJ1-1, with 10 bases aligning to TRBD1. Germline V gene lookup returns CDR1 SQVTM and CDR2 ANQGSEA. The CDR3 runs 15 residues. V trimming: 7 bases; J trimming: 4 bases; junction bases outside the gene matches: 12. CDR3 DNA: TGCAGCGCCGGATCCCCGGGACAGGGGAGCACTGAAGCTTTCTTT. It encodes CSAGSPGQGSTEAFF. Filled out from reference TRBV29-1 and TRBJ1-1, the complete variable domain reads SAVISQKPSRDICQRGTSLTIQCQVDSQVTMMFWYRQQPGQSLTLIATANQGSEATYESGFVIDKFPISRPNLTFSTLTVSNMSPEDSSIYLCSAGSPGQGSTEAFFGQGTRLTVV.

The chain has TRBV5-4 and TRBJ2-7, with D perhaps TRBD2 (5 bases). The length of the CDR3 is 15 residues. Germline loops: CDR1 SGHNT, CDR2 YYREEE (reference sequence). The V end lost 0 bases, the J end lost 1 base, and 11 bases lay between the germline ends. This chain's CDR3 is CASSLELRGSYEQYF. The CDR3 DNA is TGTGCCAGCAGCTTGGAACTTCGAGGGTCCTACGAGCAGTACTTC. Variable domain in full (rest from reference TRBV5-4 and TRBJ2-7): ETGVTQSPTHLIKTRGQQVTLRCSSQSGHNTVSWYQQALGQGPQFIFQYYREEENGRGNFPPRFSGLQFPNYSSELNVNALELDDSALYLCASSLELRGSYEQYFGPGTRLTVT.

The table lists this clone with a count of one. Other DNA sequences within the sample encode an identical CDR3. V is TRBV19 and J is TRBJ1-2; TRBD1 agrees at 7 bases. The ends lost 6 bases at V and 2 bases at J; junction bases unmatched: 9. The CDR3 has 15 amino acids. Per the germline V gene, CDR1 is LNHDA and CDR2 is SQIVND (reference sequence). CDR3 sequence (DNA): TGTGCCAGTAGGCGTAATCAGGGGGTGAACTATGGCTACACCTTC. Amino acids: CASRRNQGVNYGYTF.

The rearrangement uses TRBV28 and TRBJ1-1; D is unresolved. Per germline, CDR1 MDHEN and CDR2 SYDVKM. Trimming cost V 4 bases and J 4 bases, with 10 bases left between them. This CDR3 is 13 amino acids long. The CDR3 DNA reads TGTGCCAGCAGTTCCACCCTACGCACTGAAGCTTTCTTT. Protein sequence: CASSSTLRTEAFF.

The gene calls are TRBV6-1 and TRBJ2-5; no clear D. This CDR3 is built from 12 residues. Germline V gene lookup returns CDR1 MNHNS and CDR2 SASEGT. Between the trimmed V and J ends, which lost 8 bases and 5 bases, there was a span of 12 bases. CDR3 bases: TGTGCCAGCCGCCTATGGAGCGAGACCCAGTACTTC. Its translation: CASRLWSETQYF.

As DNA, the CDR3 is TGTGCCAGCAGCTTGGGGCGGCAGTACGAGCAGTACTTC. It is translated as CASSLGRQYEQYF. The chain recombines TRBV11-2 with TRBJ2-7; possibly TRBD1 for D (5 bases). The CDR3 runs 13 residues. CDR1 and CDR2 from the germline V gene are SGHAT and FQNNGV. V was clipped by 3 bases and J by 4 bases, with 10 bases between them.

The DNA for the CDR3 is TGTGCCAGCAGCCAAGGACTAGCGGGGGGGTCCGGGGAGCTGTTTTTT. Protein: CASSQGLAGGSGELFF. V and J are TRBV4-2 and TRBJ2-2, with 14 bases fitting TRBD2. Trimming took 1 base from V and 6 from J; bases not matched to a gene: 1. Germline-derived CDR1 and CDR2 are LGHNA and YNFKEQ. The CDR3 runs to 16 residues.